Below are 3 T cell receptor beta chains sequenced from a single sample in a study of cytomegalovirus exposure and HLA in healthy donors. It was with 60 Vbeta and 13 Jbeta primers that the PCR ran. The repertoire was sequenced with immunoSEQ multiplex PCR; TCRdb's copy has only in-frame clones and lacks some. The repertoire holds some 120,000 clones, approximately 81% seen once, with 3.9% in the top ten. Sample: PBMCs. These receptors were obtained from a young woman in good health and CMV-seronegative.

The V and J genes are TRBV30 and TRBJ2-1; 10 bases align to TRBD2. The CDR3 contains 12 residues. CDR1 and CDR2 (germline): GTSNPN, SVGIG (reference sequence). V lost 3 bases to trimming and J lost 14 bases; unmatched junction nucleotides: 7. The CDR3 nucleotides are TGTGCCTGGAGAACGGGACTAGCGAGGGAGTTCTTC. Protein sequence: CAWRTGLAREFF.

The rearrangement links TRBV6-4 to TRBJ2-1, with 9 bases lining up with TRBD2. Unmatched junction bases numbered 4, after V lost 3 bases and J lost 7 bases. The CDR3 extends over 14 amino acids. Looked up from germline, CDR1 is MRHNA and CDR2 is SNTAGT. Written as DNA, the CDR3 is TGTGCCAGCAGTGATGGGACTAGCAGGAATGAGCAGTTCTTC. Translated, it gives CASSDGTSRNEQFF.

The CDR3 protein is CASSWEGREYEQYF. The CDR3 region has the DNA TGCGCCAGCAGCTGGGAGGGACGGGAGTACGAGCAGTACTTC. The V call is TRBV5-1, the J call TRBJ2-7; TRBD2 matches 7 bases. V lost 3 bases to trimming and J lost 4 bases; unmatched junction nucleotides: 7. The CDR3 loop spans 14 amino acids. In germline, CDR1 is SGHRS, CDR2 YFSETQ.